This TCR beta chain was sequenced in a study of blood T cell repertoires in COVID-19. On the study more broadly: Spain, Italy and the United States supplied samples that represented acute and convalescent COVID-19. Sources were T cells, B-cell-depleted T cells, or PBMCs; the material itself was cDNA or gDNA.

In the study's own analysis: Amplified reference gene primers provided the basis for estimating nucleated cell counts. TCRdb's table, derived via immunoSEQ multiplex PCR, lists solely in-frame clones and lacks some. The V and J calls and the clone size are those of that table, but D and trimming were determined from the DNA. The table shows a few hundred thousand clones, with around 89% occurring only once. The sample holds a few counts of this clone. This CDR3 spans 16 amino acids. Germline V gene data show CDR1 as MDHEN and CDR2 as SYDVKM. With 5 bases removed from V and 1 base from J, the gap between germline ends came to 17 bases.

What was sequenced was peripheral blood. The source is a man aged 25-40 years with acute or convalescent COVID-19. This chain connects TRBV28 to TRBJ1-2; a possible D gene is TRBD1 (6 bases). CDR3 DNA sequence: TGTGCCAGCAGTCCCAGGACAGATGTATATAACTATGGCTACACCTTC. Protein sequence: CASSPRTDVYNYGYTF.